This TCR beta chain came from a study of T cell repertoires and HLA-DP antigens. Study context: One alloantigen had around ten groove amino acid differences from self, the other one.

V was pared by 6 bases and J by 6 bases, with 18 bases of the junction left unmatched. CDR1 is WNHNN and CDR2 is SYGVQD in the germline V gene (reference sequence). This CDR3 is built from 17 residues. As for this clone: Its antigen remains unknown.

Assay used: immunoSEQ multiplex PCR; TCRdb lists only in-frame clones, some missing. Of about 89,000 clones in the sample, roughly 86% were seen once. The sample consisted of CD4+ T cells from PBMCs. The clonotype originates from a middle-aged man in good health and CMV-seronegative. This chain links TRBV10-1 with TRBJ2-7, with TRBD2 identical over 9 bases. CDR3 in amino acids: CASSAQEVAGVSGEQYF. The CDR3 nucleotides read TGCGCCAGCAGCGCCCAGGAGGTAGCGGGAGTCTCCGGCGAGCAGTACTTC.